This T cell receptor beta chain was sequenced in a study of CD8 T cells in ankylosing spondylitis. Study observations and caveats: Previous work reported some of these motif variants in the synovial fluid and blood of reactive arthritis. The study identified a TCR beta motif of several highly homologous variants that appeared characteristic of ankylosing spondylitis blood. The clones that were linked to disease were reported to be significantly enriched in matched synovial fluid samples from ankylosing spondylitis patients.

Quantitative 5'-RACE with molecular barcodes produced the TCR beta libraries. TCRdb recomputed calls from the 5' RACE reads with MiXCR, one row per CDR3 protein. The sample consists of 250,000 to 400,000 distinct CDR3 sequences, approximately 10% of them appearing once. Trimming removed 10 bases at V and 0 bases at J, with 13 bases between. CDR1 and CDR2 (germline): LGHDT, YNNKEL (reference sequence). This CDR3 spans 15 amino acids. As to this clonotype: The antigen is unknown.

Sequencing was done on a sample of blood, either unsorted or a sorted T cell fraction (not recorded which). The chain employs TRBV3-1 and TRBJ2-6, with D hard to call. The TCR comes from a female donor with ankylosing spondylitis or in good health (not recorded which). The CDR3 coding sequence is TGTGCCACCACCCAAGTCCACTCTGGGGCCAACGTCCTGACTTTC. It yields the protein CATTQVHSGANVLTF. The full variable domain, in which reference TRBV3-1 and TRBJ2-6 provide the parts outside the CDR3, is DTAVSQTPKYLVTQMGNDKSIKCEQNLGHDTMYWYKQDSKKFLKIMFSYNNKELIINETVPNRFSPKSPDKAHLNLHINSLELGDSAVYFCATTQVHSGANVLTFGAGSRLTVL.